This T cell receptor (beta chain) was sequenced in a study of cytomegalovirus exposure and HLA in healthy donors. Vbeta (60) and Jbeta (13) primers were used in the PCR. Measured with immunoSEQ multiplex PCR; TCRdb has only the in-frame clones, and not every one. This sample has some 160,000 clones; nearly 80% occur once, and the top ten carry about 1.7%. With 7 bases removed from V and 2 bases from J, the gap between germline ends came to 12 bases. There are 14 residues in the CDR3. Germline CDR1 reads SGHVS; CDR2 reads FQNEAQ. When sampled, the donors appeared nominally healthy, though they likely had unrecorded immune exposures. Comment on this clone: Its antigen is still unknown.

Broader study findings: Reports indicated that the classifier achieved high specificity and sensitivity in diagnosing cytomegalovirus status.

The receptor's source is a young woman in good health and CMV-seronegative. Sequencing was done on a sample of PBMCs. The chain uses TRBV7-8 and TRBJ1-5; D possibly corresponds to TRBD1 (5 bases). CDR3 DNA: TGTGCCAGCACCCTGGCGGGGGGCAATCAGCCCCAGCATTTT. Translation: CASTLAGGNQPQHF.